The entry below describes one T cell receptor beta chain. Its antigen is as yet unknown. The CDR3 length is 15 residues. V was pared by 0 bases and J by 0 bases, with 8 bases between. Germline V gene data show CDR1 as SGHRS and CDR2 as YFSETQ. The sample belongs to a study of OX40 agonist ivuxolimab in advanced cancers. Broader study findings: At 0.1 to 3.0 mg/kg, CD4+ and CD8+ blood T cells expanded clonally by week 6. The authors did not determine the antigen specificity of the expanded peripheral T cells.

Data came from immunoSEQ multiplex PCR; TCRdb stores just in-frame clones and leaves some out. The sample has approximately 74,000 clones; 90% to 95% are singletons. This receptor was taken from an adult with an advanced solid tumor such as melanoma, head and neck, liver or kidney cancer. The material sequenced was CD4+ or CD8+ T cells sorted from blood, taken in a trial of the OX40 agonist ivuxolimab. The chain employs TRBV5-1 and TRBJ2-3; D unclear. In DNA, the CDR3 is TGCGCCAGCAGCTTGGGGCCATCCAGCACAGATACGCAGTATTTT. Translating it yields CASSLGPSSTDTQYF. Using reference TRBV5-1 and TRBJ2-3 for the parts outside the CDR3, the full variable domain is KAGVTQTPRYLIKTRGQQVTLSCSPISGHRSVSWYQQTPGQGLQFLFEYFSETQRNKGNFPGRFSGRQFSNSRSEMNVSTLELGDSALYLCASSLGPSSTDTQYFGPGTRLTVL.